These 28 T cell receptor beta chains share one sample of origin, sequenced in a study of CD8 T cells in Susac syndrome. After extraction with the RNeasy kit, roughly 0.5 to 1 ug of the RNA was reverse transcribed using random hexamers. TCRdb itself ran the immunoSEQ multiplex PCR reads through MiXCR, one entry per CDR3 protein. The repertoire consists of fewer than 150,000 distinct CDR3 sequences, with 90% to 95% occurring once and the leading ten covering about 0.23%. The sequenced material came from CD8+ T cells from PBMCs. These receptors came from a human donor with multiple sclerosis.

The chain recombines TRBV6-2 or TRBV6-3 with TRBJ1-2; tentative D call: TRBD1 (6 bases). This CDR3 contains 14 residues. V was shortened by 2 bases and J by 4 bases, with 11 bases between the two germline ends. CDR1 is MNHEY and CDR2 is SVGEGT in the germline V gene. For the CDR3, the DNA is TGTGCCAGCAGTTACGTCGGGACAACCTATGGCTACACCTTC. It translates to CASSYVGTTYGYTF.

This clonotype came up once. This chain joins TRBV6-5 and TRBJ1-1; possible D gene TRBD1, 5 bases. V lost 2 bases and J lost 1, with 11 bases in between. Germline loops: CDR1 MNHEY, CDR2 SVGAGI. CDR3 length: 15 amino acids. CDR3: CASSYEGNPNTEAFF. The CDR3 nucleotides read TGTGCCAGCAGTTACGAGGGGAATCCGAACACTGAAGCTTTCTTT.

The chain joins TRBV20-1 to TRBJ2-2; 10 bases map to TRBD2. The CDR3 is 15 residues long. Germline V CDR1 and CDR2: DFQATT, SNEGSKA (reference sequence). V lost 6 bases to trimming and J lost 4 bases; unmatched junction nucleotides: 8. The CDR3 bases are TGCAGTGCACCACTAGCGGGGAGATTCACCGGGGAGCTGTTTTTT. Its protein product is CSAPLAGRFTGELFF.

This clonotype has a single count. The CDR3 DNA follows: TGTGCCAGCAGCGACCTTAGCGGGAGAGCATCCACGGGTGAGCAGTTCTTC. This gives the protein CASSDLSGRASTGEQFF. V usage is TRBV6-1 and J usage is TRBJ2-1; TRBD2 matches 9 bases. This CDR3 has 17 residues. Germline V gives CDR1 MNHNS, CDR2 SASEGT. With V trimmed by 6 bases and J by 9 bases, 18 bases remained unmatched.

The genes are TRBV4-2 and TRBJ2-3; 10 bases line up with TRBD2. V shed 0 bases, J shed 10 bases, and the junction held 13 bases outside the gene matches. Per germline, CDR1 LGHNA and CDR2 YNFKEQ. The CDR3 consists of 17 residues. CDR3 nucleotide sequence: TGTGCCAGCAGCCAAGAAGCCGGGACTAGCGCAAGCGGGGCGCAGTATTTT. It yields the protein CASSQEAGTSASGAQYF.

J is TRBJ1-5 and V is TRBV28; D gene uncertain. This CDR3 is 15 amino acids long. Trimming took off 5 bases at V and 9 bases at J, with 20 bases between the two ends. Germline assignment: CDR1 MDHEN and CDR2 SYDVKM. The CDR3 reads CASSGQDWENSPQHF. CDR3 coding DNA: TGTGCCAGCAGTGGCCAGGACTGGGAGAATTCGCCCCAGCATTTT.

This clonotype was seen once. The CDR3 is CASSPNLGEQFF. CDR3 DNA sequence: TGTGCCAGCAGTCCAAATTTGGGTGAGCAGTTCTTC. V usage is TRBV27 and J usage is TRBJ2-1; D gene unclear. V dropped 5 bases and J dropped 9 bases, with 11 bases sitting between them. Germline V CDR1 and CDR2: MNHEY, SMNVEV (reference sequence). The CDR3 spans 12 residues.

DNA of the CDR3: TGTGCCTGGAGTCCCCGGGACAGAGCCTACGAGCAGTACTTC. Its translation is CAWSPRDRAYEQYF. The gene calls are TRBV30 and TRBJ2-7; 7 bases are a match to TRBD1. Trimming took 2 bases from V and 2 from J; bases not matched to a gene: 6. Germline values: CDR1 GTSNPN, CDR2 SVGIG (reference sequence). This CDR3 is 14 amino acids long.

This clonotype was seen more than once but under ten times. The chain employs TRBV12-3 or TRBV12-4 and TRBJ2-7, with D possibly called TRBD1 or TRBD2 (5 bases each). CDR3 size: 13 residues. Trimming removed 5 bases from V and 1 base from J, with 9 bases in between. The CDR3 nucleotides are TGTGCCAGCAGTCAGGGAGTATCCTACGAGCAGTACTTC. Protein sequence: CASSQGVSYEQYF.

The V and J genes are TRBV4-1 and TRBJ2-7; the match to TRBD1 covers 8 bases. The germline V gene encodes CDR1 MGHRA and CDR2 YSYEKL. The CDR3 spans 13 residues. V dropped 6 bases and J dropped 5; count of bases not matched to a gene: 6. CDR3 nucleotides: TGCGCCAGCAGTTCCATCAGGGGGCACGAGCAGTACTTC. Its protein is CASSSIRGHEQYF.

The gene calls are TRBV7-9 and TRBJ1-1, with D possibly TRBD1 on 5 matching bases. The CDR3 spans 16 residues. The germline gives CDR1 SEHNR, CDR2 FQNEAQ (reference sequence). V was shortened by 5 bases and J by 1 base, with 17 bases between the two germline ends. The CDR3 loop reads CASSPEGLHSNTEAFF. DNA of the CDR3: TGTGCCAGCAGCCCGGAGGGGTTACACTCGAACACTGAAGCTTTCTTT.

The chain uses TRBV6-4 and TRBJ2-1; 12 bases map to TRBD1. Unmatched junction bases numbered 9, after V lost 8 bases and J lost 7 bases. CDR3 length equals 15 residues. The germline V gene encodes CDR1 MRHNA and CDR2 SNTAGT. This CDR3 is CASAKGQGAGNEQFF. CDR3 DNA: TGTGCCAGCGCCAAGGGACAGGGGGCTGGGAATGAGCAGTTCTTC.

The chain joins TRBV12-3 or TRBV12-4 to TRBJ1-5; 9 bases fit TRBD1. The CDR3 has 17 residues. The ends lost 3 bases at V and 5 bases at J; junction bases unmatched: 11. The chain's CDR3 is CASSLGTGGQPHQPQHF. DNA of the CDR3: TGTGCCAGCAGTTTGGGTACAGGGGGCCAGCCTCATCAGCCCCAGCATTTT.

The V and J genes are TRBV4-3 and TRBJ2-7; TRBD1 matches at 9 bases. This CDR3 has 16 residues. After removal of 3 bases from V and 4 bases from J, the junction contained 10 bases not matched to a gene. Germline-derived CDR1 and CDR2 are LGHNA and YSLEER. The CDR3 loop is CASSQGRDRVVYEQYF. The DNA for the CDR3 is TGCGCCAGCAGCCAGGGCAGGGACAGGGTGGTGTACGAGCAGTACTTC.

The chain recombines TRBV7-8 with TRBJ1-5; tentatively, D is TRBD1 (5 bases). V lost 3 bases to trimming and J lost 6 bases, with 18 bases between them. Germline loops: CDR1 SGHVS, CDR2 FQNEAQ. The CDR3 runs 16 residues. The CDR3 nucleotides read TGTGCCAGCAGCTTCGCCCTGGGGGTCGAAGCTCAGCCCCAGCATTTT. Protein: CASSFALGVEAQPQHF.

The chain is built from TRBV5-1 and TRBJ2-3, with D unclear. Germline CDR1 SGHRS, CDR2 YFSETQ. The CDR3 consists of 14 residues. V was shortened by 4 bases and J by 6 bases, with 15 bases between the two germline ends. Here the CDR3 reads CASSLDGSFDTQYF. CDR3 sequence (DNA): TGCGCCAGCAGCCTGGACGGTTCGTTTGATACGCAGTATTTT.

The gene calls are TRBV20-1 and TRBJ2-7; 10 bases map to TRBD2. The CDR3 extends over 14 amino acids. Per germline, CDR1 DFQATT and CDR2 SNEGSKA (reference sequence). The J segment lost 0 bases and the V segment lost 6 bases, leaving 5 bases of the junction unmatched. CDR3 coding DNA: TGCAGTGCGTCCGGGACTAGCGACTCCTACGAGCAGTACTTC. It is translated as CSASGTSDSYEQYF.

This clonotype was recorded once. The rearrangement uses TRBV4-2 and TRBJ2-7, with 7 positions matching TRBD2. This CDR3 is 17 amino acids long. V lost 0 bases and J lost 7; bases outside the gene matches: 15. Germline loops: CDR1 LGHNA, CDR2 YNFKEQ. CDR3 loop: CASSQDGGGVLPREQYF. The CDR3 DNA is TGTGCCAGCAGCCAAGACGGGGGAGGGGTCCTGCCTCGAGAGCAGTACTTC.

The chain couples TRBV13 to TRBJ1-1; no clear D. CDR3 length: 13 residues. V was pared by 5 bases and J by 8 bases, with 15 bases between. In germline, CDR1 is PRHDT, CDR2 FYEKMQ (reference sequence). In DNA form, the CDR3 reads TGTGCCAGCAGCCCCGACAACGAGTTCGAAGCTTTCTTT. Its translation: CASSPDNEFEAFF. The full variable domain, with the rest looked up from reference TRBV13 and TRBJ1-1, is AAGVIQSPRHLIKEKRETATLKCYPIPRHDTVYWYQQGPGQDPQFLISFYEKMQSDKGSIPDRFSAQQFSDYHSELNMSSLELGDSALYFCASSPDNEFEAFFGQGTRLTVV.

The chain combines TRBV6-1 with TRBJ1-6; TRBD1 is a possible D gene (5 bases). Trimming took 5 bases from V and 7 from J, leaving 15 bases between them. The CDR3 loop spans 15 amino acids. Germline V CDR1 and CDR2: MNHNS, SASEGT. CDR3 bases: TGTGCCAGCAGTACAACCAGGGCCCCCAATTCACCCCTCCACTTT. Translated, it gives CASSTTRAPNSPLHF.

As concerns this clonotype: A read error may produce the germline difference seen at one junction end. The chain recombines TRBV2 with TRBJ2-7; D unresolved. Germline lookup yields CDR1 SNHLY and CDR2 FYNNEI. The CDR3 contains 10 residues. The CDR3 sequence is CASGSHEQYF. The CDR3 DNA sequence: TGTGCCAGCGGCTCCCACGAGCAGTACTTC.

V is TRBV19 and J is TRBJ2-3; D is unclear. Germline CDR1 LNHDA, CDR2 SQIVND (reference sequence). CDR3 size: 11 residues. Trimming took 4 bases from V and 10 from J, leaving 9 bases between them. The DNA for the CDR3 is TGTGCCAGTAGTAATAAGGTGGCGCAGTATTTT. It codes for CASSNKVAQYF.

The chain uses TRBV7-8 and TRBJ2-1; no clear D gene. The CDR3 covers 14 residues. V was pared by 6 bases and J by 4 bases, with 13 bases between. Looked up from germline, CDR1 is SGHVS and CDR2 is FQNEAQ. CDR3 region: CASRHITGYNEQFF. In DNA, the CDR3 is TGTGCCAGCAGACATATTACCGGATACAATGAGCAGTTCTTC. The full variable domain, in which reference TRBV7-8 and TRBJ2-1 provide the parts outside the CDR3, is GAGVSQSPRYKVAKRGQDVALRCDPISGHVSLFWYQQALGQGPEFLTYFQNEAQLDKSGLPSDRFFAERPEGSVSTLKIQRTQQEDSAVYLCASRHITGYNEQFFGPGTRLTVL.

J is TRBJ2-3 and V is TRBV27, with D possibly TRBD2 on 6 matching bases. There are 14 residues in the CDR3. Germline V gene sequence: CDR1 MNHEY, CDR2 SMNVEV (reference sequence). Trimming pared 6 bases from V and 4 bases from J, leaving 14 bases between. The CDR3 here is CASRTKLAPDTQYF. CDR3 in DNA: TGTGCCAGCAGAACCAAACTAGCCCCAGATACGCAGTATTTT.

V is TRBV5-1 and J is TRBJ2-7; unclear D gene. Trimming pared 4 bases from V and 1 base from J, leaving 12 bases between. CDR1 is SGHRS, CDR2 YFSETQ, per germline. The CDR3 contains 14 residues. In DNA form, the CDR3 reads TGCGCCAGCAGCGAAGGACGGCGTTCCTACGAGCAGTACTTC. Its translation: CASSEGRRSYEQYF.

This chain links TRBV11-2 with TRBJ2-1; D unclear. The CDR3 consists of 14 residues. V was pared by 2 bases and J by 5 bases, with 10 bases between. Per germline, CDR1 SGHAT and CDR2 FQNNGV. Here the CDR3 reads CASSLFPENNEQFF. The CDR3, as DNA: TGTGCCAGCAGCTTATTTCCAGAAAACAATGAGCAGTTCTTC.

The chain employs TRBV5-4 and TRBJ2-2; TRBD2 matches 8 bases. CDR3 length: 19 amino acids. With V trimmed by 4 bases and J by 5 bases, 19 bases remained unmatched. Germline V gene data show CDR1 as SGHNT and CDR2 as YYREEE (reference sequence). The CDR3 spells CASSDRALGAGGRTGELFF. In nucleotides, the CDR3 is TGTGCCAGCAGCGACCGGGCCCTCGGGGCTGGCGGGAGGACCGGGGAGCTGTTTTTT.

The rearrangement links TRBV5-4 to TRBJ2-7; D unresolved. The CDR3 contains 14 residues. Trimming stripped 1 base from V and 7 bases from J, with 15 bases between. Per the germline V gene, CDR1 is SGHNT and CDR2 is YYREEE (reference sequence). The CDR3 DNA follows: TGTGCCAGCAGCTTGCCTTTTGGGGTACAGGAGCAGTACTTC. Translated: CASSLPFGVQEQYF.